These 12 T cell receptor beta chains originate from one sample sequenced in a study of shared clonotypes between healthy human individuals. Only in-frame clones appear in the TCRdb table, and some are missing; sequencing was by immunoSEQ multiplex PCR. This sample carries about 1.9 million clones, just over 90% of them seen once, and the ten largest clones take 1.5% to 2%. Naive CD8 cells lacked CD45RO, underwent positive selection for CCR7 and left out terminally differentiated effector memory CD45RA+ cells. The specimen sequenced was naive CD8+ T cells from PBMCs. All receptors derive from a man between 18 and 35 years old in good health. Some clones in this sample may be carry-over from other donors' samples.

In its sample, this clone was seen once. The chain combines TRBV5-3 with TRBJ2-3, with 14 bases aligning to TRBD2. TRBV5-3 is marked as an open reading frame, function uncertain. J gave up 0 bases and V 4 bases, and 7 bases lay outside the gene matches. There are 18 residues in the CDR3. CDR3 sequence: CARSIRLAGGLSTDTQYF. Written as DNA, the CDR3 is TGTGCCAGAAGCATTAGACTAGCGGGAGGGCTAAGCACAGATACGCAGTATTTT.

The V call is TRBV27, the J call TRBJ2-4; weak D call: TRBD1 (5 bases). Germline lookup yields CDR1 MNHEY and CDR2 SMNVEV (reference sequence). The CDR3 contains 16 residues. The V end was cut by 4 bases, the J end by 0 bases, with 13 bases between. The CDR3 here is CASSSRGRLAKNIQYF. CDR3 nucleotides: TGTGCCAGCAGTTCAAGGGGTCGACTAGCCAAAAACATTCAGTACTTC.

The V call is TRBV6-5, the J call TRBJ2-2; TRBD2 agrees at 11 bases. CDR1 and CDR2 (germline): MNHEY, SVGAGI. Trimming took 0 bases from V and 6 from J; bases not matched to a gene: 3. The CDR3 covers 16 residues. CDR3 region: CASSYSSGRAPGELFF. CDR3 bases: TGTGCCAGCAGTTACTCTAGCGGGAGGGCCCCCGGGGAGCTGTTTTTT.

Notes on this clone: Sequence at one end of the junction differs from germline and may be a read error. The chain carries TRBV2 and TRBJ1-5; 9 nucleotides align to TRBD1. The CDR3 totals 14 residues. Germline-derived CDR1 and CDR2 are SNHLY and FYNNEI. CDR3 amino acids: CASSEHRGRQSQHF. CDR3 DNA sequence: TGTGCCAGCAGTGAGCACAGGGGGCGTCAGTCCCAGCATTTT.

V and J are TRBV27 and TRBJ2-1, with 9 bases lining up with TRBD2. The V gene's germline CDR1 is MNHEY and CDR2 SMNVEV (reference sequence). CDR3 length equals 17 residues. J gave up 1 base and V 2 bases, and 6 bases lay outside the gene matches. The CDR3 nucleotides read TGTGCCAGCAGTTTAAGGAGCGGGAGGATGTCCTACAATGAGCAGTTCTTC. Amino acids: CASSLRSGRMSYNEQFF.

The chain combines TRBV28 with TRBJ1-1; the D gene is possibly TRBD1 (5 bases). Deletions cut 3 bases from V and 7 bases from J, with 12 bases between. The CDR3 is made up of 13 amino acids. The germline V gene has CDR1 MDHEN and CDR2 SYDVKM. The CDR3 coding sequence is TGTGCCAGCAGTTTTGGGGGAACTGATGAAGCTTTCTTT. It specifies CASSFGGTDEAFF.

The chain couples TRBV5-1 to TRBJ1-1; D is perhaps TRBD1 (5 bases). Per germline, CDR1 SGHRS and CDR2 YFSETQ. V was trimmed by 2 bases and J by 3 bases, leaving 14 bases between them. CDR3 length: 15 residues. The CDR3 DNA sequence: TGCGCCAGCAGCTTTAAGTACTGGGGGGACACTGAAGCTTTCTTT. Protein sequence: CASSFKYWGDTEAFF.

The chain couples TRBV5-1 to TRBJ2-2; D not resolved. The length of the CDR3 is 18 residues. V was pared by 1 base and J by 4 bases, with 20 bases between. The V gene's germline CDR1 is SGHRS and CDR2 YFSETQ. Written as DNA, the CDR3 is TGCGCCAGCAGCTTGCATTTATGGAGCTTAAATTTCACCGGGGAGCTGTTTTTT. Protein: CASSLHLWSLNFTGELFF.

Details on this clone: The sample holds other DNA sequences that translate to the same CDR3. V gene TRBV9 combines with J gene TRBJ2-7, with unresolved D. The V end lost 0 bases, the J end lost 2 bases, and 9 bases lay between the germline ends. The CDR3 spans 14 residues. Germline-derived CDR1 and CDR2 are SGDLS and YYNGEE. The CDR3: CASSVGGSTYEQYF. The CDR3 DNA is TGTGCCAGCAGCGTAGGAGGCAGTACCTACGAGCAGTACTTC.

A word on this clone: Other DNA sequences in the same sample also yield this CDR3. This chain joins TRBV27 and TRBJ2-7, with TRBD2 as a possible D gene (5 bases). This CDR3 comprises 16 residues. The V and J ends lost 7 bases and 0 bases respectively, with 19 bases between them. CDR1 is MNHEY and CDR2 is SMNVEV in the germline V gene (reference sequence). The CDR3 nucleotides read TGTGCCAGCACCCCATCAGGCGGGCCTATCTCCTACGAGCAGTACTTC. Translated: CASTPSGGPISYEQYF.

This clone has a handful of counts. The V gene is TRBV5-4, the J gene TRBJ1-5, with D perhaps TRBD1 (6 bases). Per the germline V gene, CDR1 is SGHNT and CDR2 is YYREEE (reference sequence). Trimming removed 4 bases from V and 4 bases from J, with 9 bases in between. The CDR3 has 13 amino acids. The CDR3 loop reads CASSQGGNQPQHF. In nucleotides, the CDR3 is TGTGCCAGCAGCCAAGGGGGAAATCAGCCCCAGCATTTT.

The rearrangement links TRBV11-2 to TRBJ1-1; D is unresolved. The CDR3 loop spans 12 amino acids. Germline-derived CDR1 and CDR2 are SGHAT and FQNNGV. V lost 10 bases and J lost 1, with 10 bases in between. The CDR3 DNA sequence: TGTGCCAACCGGGAACCGAACACTGAAGCTTTCTTT. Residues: CANREPNTEAFF.